This T cell receptor (beta chain) appears in the sequencing data of a study of cytomegalovirus exposure and HLA in healthy donors. Libraries were prepared by immunoSEQ multiplex PCR; TCRdb keeps only in-frame clonotypes and omits some of them. The sample consists of 150,000 to 200,000 clones, around four fifths of them appearing once. This clone was recorded a few times. The junction shows a germline mismatch at one end, possibly a read error. The germline CDR1 and CDR2 sequences are SGHTA and FQGNSA. This CDR3 has 13 residues. The rearrangement links TRBV7-2 to TRBJ2-1, with TRBD1 identical over 10 bases. The TCR sequence derives from a man aged 30 to 39 in good health and CMV-seropositive. Source material: PBMCs. As DNA, the CDR3 is TGTGCCAGCAGCCCAGACCGACAGGGGGCCTCGATCTTC. Translating gives CASSPDRQGASIF.